Here is one T cell receptor beta chain with its context. Its antigen remains unidentified. Study-wide findings and caveats: Greatest tumor Treg TCR overlap was with tumor naive CD4+ cells. The larger cohort examined one V-J beta rearrangement, not whole repertoires.

Constant-region reverse primers amplified full-length variable regions, followed by semi-nested Nested Universal Primer A PCR. TCRdb reprocessed the 5' RACE reads with MiXCR, giving one entry per CDR3 protein. The data contain roughly 23,000 distinct CDR3 sequences, under 40% of them singletons. The CDR3 extends over 21 amino acids. Unmatched junction bases numbered 21, after V lost 2 bases and J lost 5 bases. Per the germline V gene, CDR1 is MGHRA and CDR2 is YSYEKL. The receptor's source is a female donor with breast cancer. The chain combines TRBV4-1 with TRBJ2-1; 10 positions match TRBD2. The sample taken for sequencing was tumor-infiltrating naive CD4+ T cells sorted from the breast tumor. As for subset: naive CD4+ T cells, CD4+CD45RA+CD25-. The CDR3 here is CASSQTSIAGGLQRVNNEQFF. In nucleotides, the CDR3 is TGCGCCAGCAGCCAAACTTCGATAGCGGGAGGATTACAGCGTGTTAACAATGAGCAGTTCTTC.